The entry below describes one T cell receptor beta chain. It has no known antigen specificity. Base quality data are lacking; no much larger clone is found one base away. V is reduced by 6 bases and J by 8 bases, leaving a spacing of 17 bases between them. From the cysteine up to the phenylalanine, the CDR3 has a length of 13 residues. Of the read, only the CDR3 DNA is kept; its 39 bases are in frame from base 1. From the germline V gene (reference sequence), CDR1 is DFQATT and CDR2 is SNEGSKA. This record comes from a study of patients and donors after allogeneic stem cell transplantation (dated by TCRdb to the early 2020s). Libraries were made using RT-PCR. Data came from a NextSeq 550. In TCRdb, the public reads were trimmed at Q25 with fastp and aligned with MiXCR, with productive beta chains retained. Merged by CDR3 protein, the rows form single entries marked with the most common genes and DNA. The table for this sample lists about a million distinct CDR3 sequences; about a sixth of them were counted only once. The ten largest clones add up to 6% of the sample.

This receptor was identified in a human donor who was either an allogeneic HSCT recipient or a stem cell or donor lymphocyte infusion donor (not recorded which). It is not recorded whose cells these are; they may come from a transplant donor. The sequence links TRBV20-1 to TRBJ2-1; the D region possibly corresponds to TRBD2 (5 bases align). The sequencing sample was made of blood, either unsorted or a sorted T cell fraction (not recorded which). Read as DNA, the sequence is TGCAGTGCCCGATCGGCTAGCCTTTATGAGCAGTTCTTC. This is translated as CSARSASLYEQFF.